These 2 T cell receptor beta chains were all obtained from the same sample, sequenced in a study of cytomegalovirus exposure and HLA in healthy donors. Vbeta (60) and Jbeta (13) primers were used in the PCR. Here immunoSEQ multiplex PCR was the method, and the copy in TCRdb shows in-frame clones only, minus some. Here the sample spans approximately 190,000 clones, over 75% being singletons. Input material: PBMCs. These receptors were collected from a boy aged 2-15 years in good health and CMV-seronegative.

V usage is TRBV11-2 and J usage is TRBJ2-5, with 13 bases that match TRBD2. Germline V lookup: CDR1 SGHAT, CDR2 FQNNGV. V was clipped by 5 bases and J by 5 bases; unmatched bases: 5. CDR3 size: 15 residues. CDR3 nucleotide sequence: TGTGCCAGCAGCACCGGACTAGCGGGGGTGGAGACCCAGTACTTC. Amino acids: CASSTGLAGVETQYF.

This clone was recorded a few times. The chain employs TRBV5-4 and TRBJ2-1, with TRBD2 as a possible D gene (6 bases). Germline V CDR1 and CDR2: SGHNT, YYREEE (reference sequence). The CDR3 has 12 residues. V lost 9 bases and J 4 bases, leaving 11 bases between the germline ends. This chain's CDR3 is CAIGGRYNEQFF. The DNA of the CDR3 is TGTGCCATCGGGGGTAGGTACAATGAGCAGTTCTTC.